This entry lists 27 T cell receptor beta chains sequenced from one sample in a study of T cell responses to AZD1222 COVID-19 vaccine. Generated by immunoSEQ multiplex PCR, the TCRdb table keeps only in-frame clones and is missing some. The sample yields 100,000 to 150,000 clones, approximately 90% seen once. The sample here was peripheral blood, taken on day 0 of AZD1222 vaccination. The receptor set was obtained from an adult in good health.

The chain combines TRBV28 with TRBJ2-1, with TRBD2 matching over 7 bases. J gave up 8 bases and V 6 bases, and 13 bases lay outside the gene matches. Germline loops: CDR1 MDHEN, CDR2 SYDVKM. The length of the CDR3 is 15 residues. In DNA form, the CDR3 reads TGTGCCAGCAGGCCGTGGGGAGGGAGAGTCGATGAGCAGTTCTTC. This codes for CASRPWGGRVDEQFF.

The chain employs TRBV29-1 and TRBJ1-2, with 8 bases lining up with TRBD1. In germline, CDR1 is SQVTM, CDR2 ANQGSEA. J lost 8 bases, V lost 7 bases, and 15 bases had no gene match. The CDR3 consists of 14 residues. The CDR3 loop reads CSGGPGQDFDGYTF. The CDR3 DNA reads as TGCAGCGGAGGACCGGGACAGGACTTTGACGGCTACACCTTC.

This clone has more than one count but fewer than ten. This rearrangement joins TRBV6-5 to TRBJ1-6, with a possible D match to TRBD1 (5 bases). The CDR3 spans 14 residues. V lost 3 bases to trimming and J lost 7 bases, with 10 bases between them. Looked up from germline, CDR1 is MNHEY and CDR2 is SVGAGI. CDR3 sequence (DNA): TGTGCCAGCAGTTATACTGGGACCAATTCACCCCTCCACTTT. This encodes CASSYTGTNSPLHF.

The chain recombines TRBV7-9 with TRBJ1-3, with D maybe TRBD1 (5 bases). This CDR3 is built from 14 residues. Looked up from germline, CDR1 is SEHNR and CDR2 is FQNEAQ (reference sequence). The V end was cut by 5 bases, the J end by 3 bases, with 11 bases between. The CDR3 spells CASSARGYGNTIYF. CDR3 DNA: TGTGCCAGCAGCGCCCGGGGGTATGGAAACACCATATATTTT.

The V call is TRBV18, the J call TRBJ2-7, with 7 bases aligning to TRBD1. V gave up 4 bases and J gave up 5 bases; unmatched junction bases: 11. Per the germline V gene, CDR1 is KGHSH and CDR2 is LQKENI. The CDR3 runs 15 residues. Here the CDR3 reads CASSHGTAQSHEQYF. CDR3 DNA sequence: TGTGCCAGCTCACACGGGACAGCCCAAAGTCACGAGCAGTACTTC.

The chain links TRBV5-1 to TRBJ1-3; D possibly corresponds to TRBD1 (5 bases). Trimming removed 2 bases at V and 2 bases at J, with 14 bases between. From germline, CDR1 is SGHRS and CDR2 YFSETQ. This CDR3 is built from 16 residues. CDR3 coding DNA: TGCGCCAGCAGCTTCGGTTCGAGGGACCCTGGAAACACCATATATTTT. This gives the protein CASSFGSRDPGNTIYF. Looking up the rest from reference TRBV5-1 and TRBJ1-3 gives the full variable domain: KAGVTQTPRYLIKTRGQQVTLSCSPISGHRSVSWYQQTPGQGLQFLFEYFSETQRNKGNFPGRFSGRQFSNSRSEMNVSTLELGDSALYLCASSFGSRDPGNTIYFGEGSWLTVV.

The chain is built from TRBV5-5 and TRBJ2-2, with 14 nucleotides matching TRBD2. Germline-derived CDR1 and CDR2 are SGHKS and YYEKEE (reference sequence). J gave up 4 bases and V 3 bases, and 14 bases lay outside the gene matches. This CDR3 is built from 20 residues. The CDR3 nucleotides are TGTGCCAGCAGCTCGTTCGGGACTAGCGGGAGTCAAGGGAGCACCGGGGAGCTGTTTTTT. Translating gives CASSSFGTSGSQGSTGELFF.

The chain uses TRBV29-1 and TRBJ2-7; weak D call: TRBD2 (6 bases). Germline V gene sequence: CDR1 SQVTM, CDR2 ANQGSEA. Trimming cost V 1 base and J 3 bases, with 19 bases left between them. The CDR3 consists of 16 residues. CDR3 nucleotide sequence: TGCAGCGTTGAAGGGTTAGCGGAGACCCCCCTCTACGAGCAGTACTTC. The encoded protein is CSVEGLAETPLYEQYF.

The chain joins TRBV5-6 to TRBJ2-7; D is unresolved. The CDR3 consists of 17 residues. V lost 4 bases and J lost 5, with 25 bases in between. Germline assignment: CDR1 SGHDT and CDR2 YYEEEE. Here the CDR3 reads CASSRTWGSLAPNEQYF. The CDR3 coding sequence is TGTGCCAGCAGCCGAACGTGGGGTTCTCTCGCCCCCAACGAGCAGTACTTC.

The chain employs TRBV5-1 and TRBJ2-3; TRBD1 agrees at 9 bases. There are 15 residues in the CDR3. Germline loops: CDR1 SGHRS, CDR2 YFSETQ. Trimming removed 0 bases from V and 5 bases from J; junction bases left unmatched: 4. For the CDR3, the DNA is TGCGCCAGCAGCTTGGGGGGACAGGGTGGAGATACGCAGTATTTT. Residues: CASSLGGQGGDTQYF.

The V call is TRBV6-1, the J call TRBJ2-3; D is ambiguous. V lost 2 bases and J lost 1, with 13 bases in between. The CDR3 length is 16 residues. In germline, CDR1 is MNHNS, CDR2 SASEGT. As DNA, the CDR3 is TGTGCCAGCAGTGAAATAAGAGTTCGGGGCACAGATACGCAGTATTTT. Its translation is CASSEIRVRGTDTQYF.

This rearrangement joins TRBV9 to TRBJ1-1; the match to TRBD1 covers 12 bases. This CDR3 comprises 18 residues. V lost 3 bases and J lost 5; bases outside the gene matches: 14. The germline CDR1 and CDR2 sequences are SGDLS and YYNGEE. CDR3 loop: CASSARKGQGAMMTEAFF. CDR3 nucleotide sequence: TGTGCCAGCAGCGCGCGGAAGGGACAGGGGGCCATGATGACTGAAGCTTTCTTT.

This chain connects TRBV21-1 to TRBJ1-4. TRBV21-1 is a recognized pseudogene. CDR3 length equals 18 residues. CDR3 sequence: CASSIRSRAGDQAVKLFF. CDR3 bases: TGTGCCAGCAGCATACGATCGAGGGCGGGGGACCAAGCAGTAAAACTGTTTTTT.

This clone was observed once. V is TRBV5-4 and J is TRBJ1-2; D remains unclear. The CDR3 runs 12 residues. The V gene lost 4 bases and the J gene lost 7 bases, with 11 bases spanning the gap. Looked up from germline, CDR1 is SGHNT and CDR2 is YYREEE (reference sequence). The CDR3 loop is CASSPDRAGYTF. CDR3 nucleotides: TGTGCCAGCAGCCCGGACCGGGCTGGCTACACCTTC.

This chain links TRBV18 with TRBJ1-3; D is unclear. The V end lost 5 bases, the J end lost 0 bases, and 14 bases lay between the germline ends. Germline V CDR1 and CDR2: KGHSH, LQKENI. This CDR3 has 16 amino acids. The CDR3 coding sequence is TGTGCCAGCTCATTGGGGATCCTATCCTCTGGAAACACCATATATTTT. Residues: CASSLGILSSGNTIYF.

J is TRBJ1-2 and V is TRBV5-5, with unresolved D. The CDR3 contains 13 residues. V was shortened by 1 base and J by 4 bases, with 8 bases between the two germline ends. Germline values: CDR1 SGHKS, CDR2 YYEKEE (reference sequence). CDR3: CASSLRTVYGYTF. The CDR3 DNA reads TGTGCCAGCAGCTTGAGAACAGTCTATGGCTACACCTTC. The full variable domain, with the rest looked up from reference TRBV5-5 and TRBJ1-2, is DAGVTQSPTHLIKTRGQQVTLRCSPISGHKSVSWYQQVLGQGPQFIFQYYEKEERGRGNFPDRFSARQFPNYSSELNVNALLLGDSALYLCASSLRTVYGYTFGSGTRLTVV.

The chain combines TRBV21-1 with TRBJ1-1. TRBV21-1 is noted as a pseudogene. The CDR3 consists of 17 residues. CDR3 nucleotides: TGTGCCAGCACCCCTCCTGATACGGGGGGCGGAGACACTGAAGCTTTCTTT. Its translation: CASTPPDTGGGDTEAFF.

The chain links TRBV28 to TRBJ2-1; tentative D call: TRBD1 (6 bases). The germline V gene has CDR1 MDHEN and CDR2 SYDVKM. CDR3 length: 16 residues. The ends were cut back, 6 bases at V and 4 bases at J, with 19 bases in the middle. CDR3 sequence: CASRAGTLARYNEQFF. The CDR3 DNA follows: TGTGCCAGCAGGGCCGGGACACTGGCCCGTTACAATGAGCAGTTCTTC.

CDR3 sequence: CASSRTGDGYGYTF. As DNA, the CDR3 is TGTGCCAGTAGTAGGACAGGTGATGGATATGGCTACACCTTC. The rearrangement links TRBV19 to TRBJ1-2; TRBD1 aligns across 7 bases. CDR1 LNHDA and CDR2 SQIVND come from the germline V gene (reference sequence). V shed 4 bases and J 5 bases; nucleotides not matched to a gene: 7. The CDR3 loop spans 14 amino acids. The whole variable domain, remainder taken from reference TRBV19 and TRBJ1-2, is DGGITQSPKYLFRKEGQNVTLSCEQNLNHDAMYWYRQDPGQGLRLIYYSQIVNDFQKGDIAEGYSVSREKKESFPLTVTSAQKNPTAFYLCASSRTGDGYGYTFGSGTRLTVV.

The rearrangement links TRBV18 to TRBJ1-1; D gene uncertain. The CDR3 contains 15 residues. Germline CDR1 reads KGHSH; CDR2 reads LQKENI. Trimming stripped 3 bases from V and 0 bases from J, with 11 bases between. CDR3 DNA sequence: TGTGCCAGCTCACCGGTTTCTTCTTTGAACACTGAAGCTTTCTTT. Translation gives CASSPVSSLNTEAFF.

The chain's CDR3 is CASSRIPGQLTYEQYF. Written as DNA, the CDR3 is TGTGCCAGCTCCCGCATACCGGGACAGTTGACCTACGAGCAGTACTTC. V is TRBV18 and J is TRBJ2-7; 7 nucleotides line up with TRBD1. The germline gives CDR1 KGHSH, CDR2 LQKENI. V trimming: 6 bases; J trimming: 2 bases; junction bases outside the gene matches: 13. The CDR3 covers 16 residues. The entire variable domain, with the rest obtained from reference TRBV18 and TRBJ2-7, is as follows: NAGVMQNPRHLVRRRGQEARLRCSPMKGHSHVYWYRQLPEEGLKFMVYLQKENIIDESGMPKERFSAEFPKEGPSILRIQQVVRGDSAAYFCASSRIPGQLTYEQYFGPGTRLTVT.

In DNA, the CDR3 is TGTGCCAGCAGTTTCGGGGCAGGGGTGGCCCAAGAGACCCAGTACTTC. Translating it yields CASSFGAGVAQETQYF. J is TRBJ2-5 and V is TRBV6-2 or TRBV6-3; D possibly corresponds to TRBD1 (6 bases). The CDR3 is made up of 16 amino acids. V was pared by 4 bases and J by 1 base, with 16 bases between. Germline CDR1 reads MNHEY; CDR2 reads SVGEGT.

The chain uses TRBV28 and TRBJ1-4; D gene unclear. The ends were cut back, 6 bases at V and 3 bases at J, with 14 bases in the middle. Germline values: CDR1 MDHEN, CDR2 SYDVKM. This CDR3 spans 15 amino acids. The CDR3 region has the DNA TGTGCCAGCAGGACCACTGGACCGCCTAATGAAAAACTGTTTTTT. Its translation is CASRTTGPPNEKLFF.

The rearrangement uses TRBV5-1 and TRBJ2-1; TRBD2 aligns across 9 bases. The V and J ends lost 0 bases and 7 bases, in that order; junction bases with no gene match: 8. Germline V gene data show CDR1 as SGHRS and CDR2 as YFSETQ. The CDR3 is 16 residues long. In DNA, the CDR3 is TGCGCCAGCAGCTTGGGTGCGACTAGCGGTGGGAATGAGCAGTTCTTC. Translating gives CASSLGATSGGNEQFF.

V usage is TRBV4-2 and J usage is TRBJ1-3; 9 nucleotides line up with TRBD1. The V gene's germline CDR1 is LGHNA and CDR2 YNFKEQ. The CDR3 covers 15 residues. V was pared by 4 bases and J by 2 bases, with 3 bases of the junction left unmatched. CDR3 sequence reads: CASSPDRGTGNTIYF. In nucleotides, the CDR3 is TGTGCCAGCAGCCCTGACAGGGGGACTGGAAACACCATATATTTT.

This clone was picked up one time. This rearrangement joins TRBV6-5 to TRBJ1-4; no definite D call. The CDR3 is 15 amino acids. V was clipped by 6 bases and J by 0 bases, with 11 bases between them. CDR1 and CDR2 from the germline V gene are MNHEY and SVGAGI. The CDR3: CASSTVGSTNEKLFF. CDR3 coding DNA: TGTGCCAGCAGCACAGTCGGTTCAACTAATGAAAAACTGTTTTTT.

V and J are TRBV3-1 (or the pseudogene TRBV3-2) and TRBJ1-2; D is uncertain. V lost 4 bases and J 7 bases, leaving 7 bases between the germline ends. CDR3 size: 11 residues. Germline CDR1 and CDR2: LGHDT and YNNKEL (reference sequence). In nucleotides, the CDR3 is TGTGCCAGCAGCCTCCACAGTGGCTACACCTTC. Its protein is CASSLHSGYTF.